This T cell receptor (beta chain) was identified in a study of blood T cell repertoires in COVID-19. Turning to the study itself: In each case, the material was cDNA or gDNA derived from T cells, B-cell-depleted T cells, or PBMCs.

Authors' methods: Estimation of nucleated cell counts relied on the amplification of reference gene primers. Repertoires were generated with immunoSEQ multiplex PCR, while TCRdb's copy carries only in-frame clones and drops some. For V, J and clone size, that table is used; D and trimming come from the DNA. The data contain 200,000 to 250,000 clones, about 90% of them singletons. V lost 0 bases to trimming and J lost 5 bases, with 14 bases between them. The CDR3 runs to 16 residues. CDR1 is SGHNT and CDR2 is YYREEE in the germline V gene (reference sequence). The origin of this receptor is a man aged 40-49 years with active or convalescent COVID-19. Material for sequencing was peripheral blood. V and J are TRBV5-4 and TRBJ2-2, with D maybe TRBD1 (5 bases). CDR3 DNA sequence: TGTGCCAGCAGCTTGGCCTGGCAGGGTCAAACCGGGGAGCTGTTTTTT. Protein product: CASSLAWQGQTGELFF. Supplemented by reference TRBV5-4 and TRBJ2-2, the full variable domain reads ETGVTQSPTHLIKTRGQQVTLRCSSQSGHNTVSWYQQALGQGPQFIFQYYREEENGRGNFPPRFSGLQFPNYSSELNVNALELDDSALYLCASSLAWQGQTGELFFGEGSRLTVL.